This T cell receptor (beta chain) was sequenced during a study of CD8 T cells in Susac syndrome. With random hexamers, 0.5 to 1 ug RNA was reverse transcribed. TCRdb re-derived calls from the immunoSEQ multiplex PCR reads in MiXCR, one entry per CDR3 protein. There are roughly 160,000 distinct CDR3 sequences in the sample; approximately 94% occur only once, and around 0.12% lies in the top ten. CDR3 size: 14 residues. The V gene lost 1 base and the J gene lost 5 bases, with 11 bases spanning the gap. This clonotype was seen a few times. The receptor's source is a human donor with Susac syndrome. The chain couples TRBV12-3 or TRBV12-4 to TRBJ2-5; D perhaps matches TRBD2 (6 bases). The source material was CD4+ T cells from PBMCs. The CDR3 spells CASSLGRGRETQYF. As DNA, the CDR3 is TGTGCCAGCAGTTTAGGCCGAGGGAGGGAGACCCAGTACTTC.